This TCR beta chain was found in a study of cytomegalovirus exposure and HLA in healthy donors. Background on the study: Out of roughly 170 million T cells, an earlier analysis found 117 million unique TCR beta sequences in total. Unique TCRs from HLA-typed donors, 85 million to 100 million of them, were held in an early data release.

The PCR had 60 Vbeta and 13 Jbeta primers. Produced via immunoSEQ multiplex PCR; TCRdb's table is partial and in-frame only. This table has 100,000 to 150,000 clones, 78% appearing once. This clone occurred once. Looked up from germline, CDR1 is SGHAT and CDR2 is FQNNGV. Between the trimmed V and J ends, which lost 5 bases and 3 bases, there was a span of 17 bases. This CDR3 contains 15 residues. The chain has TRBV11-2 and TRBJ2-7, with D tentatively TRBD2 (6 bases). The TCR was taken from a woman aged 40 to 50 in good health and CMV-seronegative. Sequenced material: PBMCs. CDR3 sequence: CASSPIRRGFYEQYF. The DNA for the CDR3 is TGTGCCAGCAGCCCAATTCGGCGGGGATTCTACGAGCAGTACTTC.